This T cell receptor (beta chain) was captured in a study of glioma-infiltrating T cells. Study-level results: Only very few CDR3 sequences appeared in both tissue and blood. Non-neoplastic patients had below-expected tissue-blood divergence, while all gliomas exceeded expectation.

TCR alpha and beta CDR3 regions were amplified from RNA using iRepertoire nested multiplex PCR. Input was roughly 95-400 ng of tissue mRNA or PBMC total RNA. TCRdb re-analysed the multiplex PCR reads in MiXCR, keeping a single row per CDR3 protein. The sample holds about 180,000 distinct CDR3 sequences; around 40% are singletons and the top ten take about 5.2%. CDR1 and CDR2 from the germline V gene are DFQATT and SNEGSKA (reference sequence). The CDR3 spans 15 residues. V shed 4 bases and J 8 bases; nucleotides not matched to a gene: 9. To note about this clonotype: Antigen specificity is unknown.

The V and J genes are TRBV20-1 and TRBJ2-1; 12 nucleotides line up with TRBD2. Sample: glioma tissue, nonneoplastic brain tissue, or PBMCs (not recorded which). The sequence was obtained from a human donor with low-grade glioma or glioblastoma, undergoing nonglioma brain surgery, or in good health (not recorded which). The CDR3 DNA reads as TGCAGTGCTAAACTGACTAGCGGGGGCTCGGATGAGCAGTTCTTC. As protein: CSAKLTSGGSDEQFF.